The clone carrying this T cell receptor (beta chain) was observed a few times. Its antigen remains unidentified. After removal of 7 bases from V and 7 bases from J, the junction contained 10 bases not matched to a gene. Germline V gene data show CDR1 as SGDLS and CDR2 as YYNGEE. CDR3 size: 15 residues. CDR3 regions of TCR beta were amplified from RNA transcripts. HTBI-primed first-round RT-PCR preceded second-round multiplex PCR. TCRdb re-derived calls from the multiplex PCR reads in MiXCR, one entry per CDR3 protein. The repertoire includes around 660,000 distinct CDR3 sequences, about two fifths of them detected once, and 3% to 3.5% sits in the top ten. The entry originates in a study of Graves' ophthalmopathy and Graves' hyperthyroidism. Study results and caveats: With around 88% sensitivity and more than 75% specificity, a 13-signature model separated ophthalmopathy from stable hyperthyroidism.

This chain uses TRBV9 with TRBJ1-3, with 11 bases fitting TRBD1. Source material: peripheral blood. This TCR was recovered from an adult man with Graves' ophthalmopathy. CDR3 residues: CASSPPGQGVNTIYF. The CDR3 DNA reads as TGTGCCAGCTCACCACCGGGACAGGGGGTGAACACCATATATTTT. Using reference TRBV9 and TRBJ1-3 for the parts outside the CDR3, the full variable domain is DSGVTQTPKHLITATGQRVTLRCSPRSGDLSVYWYQQSLDQGLQFLIQYYNGEERAKGNILERFSAQQFPDLHSELNLSSLELGDSALYFCASSPPGQGVNTIYFGEGSWLTVV.